This T cell receptor (beta chain) was sequenced in a study of blood T cell repertoires in COVID-19. Germline CDR1 reads MNHNS; CDR2 reads SASEGT. V trimming: 3 bases; J trimming: 0 bases; junction bases outside the gene matches: 11. This CDR3 comprises 18 residues. Data came from immunoSEQ multiplex PCR; TCRdb stores just in-frame clones and leaves some out. This sample has roughly 190,000 clones, with approximately 73% found just once. The TCR was taken from a woman aged 50 to 60 with acute COVID-19. Sequencing used PBMCs or T cells enriched from blood (not recorded which). The chain links TRBV6-1 to TRBJ1-2, with TRBD1 matching 9 bases. The CDR3 here is CASSEGRDRARANYGYTF. CDR3 nucleotides: TGTGCCAGCAGTGAGGGCCGGGACAGGGCCCGAGCTAACTATGGCTACACCTTC.